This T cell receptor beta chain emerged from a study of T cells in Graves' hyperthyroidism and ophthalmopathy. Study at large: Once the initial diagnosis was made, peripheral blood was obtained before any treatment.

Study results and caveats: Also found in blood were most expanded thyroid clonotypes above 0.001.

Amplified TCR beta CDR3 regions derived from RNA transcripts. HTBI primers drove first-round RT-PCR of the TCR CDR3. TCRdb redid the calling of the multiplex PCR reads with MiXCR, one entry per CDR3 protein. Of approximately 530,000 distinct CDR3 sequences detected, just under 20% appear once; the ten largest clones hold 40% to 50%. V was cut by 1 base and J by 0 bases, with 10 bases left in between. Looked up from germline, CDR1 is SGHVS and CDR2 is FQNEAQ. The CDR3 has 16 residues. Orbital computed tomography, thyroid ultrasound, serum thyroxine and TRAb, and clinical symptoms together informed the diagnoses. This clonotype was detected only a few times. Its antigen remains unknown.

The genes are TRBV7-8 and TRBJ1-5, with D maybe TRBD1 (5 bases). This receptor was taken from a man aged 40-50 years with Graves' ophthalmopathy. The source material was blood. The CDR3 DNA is TGTGCCAGCAGCTTAGTACCAGGGCTTAGCAATCAGCCCCAGCATTTT. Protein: CASSLVPGLSNQPQHF.